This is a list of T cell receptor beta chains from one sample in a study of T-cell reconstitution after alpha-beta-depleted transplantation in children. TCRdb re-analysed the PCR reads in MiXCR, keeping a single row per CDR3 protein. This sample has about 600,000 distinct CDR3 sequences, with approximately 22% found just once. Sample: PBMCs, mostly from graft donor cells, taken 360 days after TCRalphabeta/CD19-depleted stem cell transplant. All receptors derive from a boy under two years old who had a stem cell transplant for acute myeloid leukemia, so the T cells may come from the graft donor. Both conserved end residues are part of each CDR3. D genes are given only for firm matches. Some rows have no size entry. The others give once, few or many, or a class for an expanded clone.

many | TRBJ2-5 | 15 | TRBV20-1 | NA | CSAGTSPWGQETQYF | TGCAGTGCCGGAACTAGCCCGTGGGGACAAGAGACCCAGTACTTC
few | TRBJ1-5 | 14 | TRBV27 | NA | CASRGAGGNQPQHF | TGTGCCAGCAGGGGGGCAGGGGGCAATCAGCCCCAGCATTTT
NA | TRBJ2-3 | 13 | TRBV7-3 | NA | CASSSGSQGTQYF | TGTGCCAGCAGCTCCGGGTCCCAAGGTACGCAGTATTTT
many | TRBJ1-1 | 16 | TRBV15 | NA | CATSRKAGTGNTEAFF | TGTGCCACCAGCAGAAAAGCCGGGACGGGGAACACTGAAGCTTTCTTT
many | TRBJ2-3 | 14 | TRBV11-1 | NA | CASSSIREADTQYF | TGTGCCAGCAGCTCCATCAGGGAGGCAGATACGCAGTATTTT
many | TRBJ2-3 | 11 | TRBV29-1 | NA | CSVHITDTQYF | TGCAGCGTACACATCACAGATACGCAGTATTTT
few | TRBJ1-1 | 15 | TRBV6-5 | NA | CASSYLARLNTEAFF | TGTGCCAGCAGTTACTTGGCTCGCCTGAACACTGAAGCTTTCTTT
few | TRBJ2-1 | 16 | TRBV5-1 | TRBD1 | CASSPITGTGGNEQFF | TGCGCCAGCAGCCCGATAACCGGGACAGGGGGCAATGAGCAGTTCTTC
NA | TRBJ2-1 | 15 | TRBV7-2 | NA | CASSLGQGAHNEQFF | TGTGCCAGCAGCTTAGGGCAGGGAGCCCACAATGAGCAGTTCTTC
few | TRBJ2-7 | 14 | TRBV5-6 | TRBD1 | CASSPYDRAYEQYF | TGTGCCAGCAGCCCCTACGACAGGGCCTACGAGCAGTACTTC
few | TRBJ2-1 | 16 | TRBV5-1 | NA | CASSLVVAGSYNEQFF | TGCGCCAGCAGCTTGGTGGTAGCCGGCTCCTACAATGAGCAGTTCTTC
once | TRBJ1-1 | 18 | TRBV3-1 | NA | CASSQEGSRRGWNTEAFF | TGTGCCAGCAGCCAAGAGGGGAGCAGACGCGGTTGGAACACTGAAGCTTTCTTT
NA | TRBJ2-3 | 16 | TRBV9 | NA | CASSVRGDLAVDTQYF | TGTGCCAGCAGCGTAAGAGGCGACCTGGCAGTAGATACGCAGTATTTT
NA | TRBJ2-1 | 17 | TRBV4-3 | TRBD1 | CASSWGQGVSSYNEQFF | TGCGCCAGCAGCTGGGGACAGGGGGTTTCTTCCTACAATGAGCAGTTCTTC
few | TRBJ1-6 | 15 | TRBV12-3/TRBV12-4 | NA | CASSPTQGGTSPLHF | TGTGCCAGCAGTCCCACCCAGGGTGGTACTTCACCCCTCCACTTT
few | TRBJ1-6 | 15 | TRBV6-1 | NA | CASSPYRPPNSPLHF | TGTGCCAGCAGCCCCTATCGTCCCCCTAATTCACCCCTCCACTTT
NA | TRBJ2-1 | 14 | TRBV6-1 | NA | CASKLPGVYNEQFF | TGTGCCAGCAAACTCCCGGGGGTATACAATGAGCAGTTCTTC
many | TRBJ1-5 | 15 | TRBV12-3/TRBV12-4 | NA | CASSPSGEVRQPQHF | TGTGCCAGCAGTCCATCCGGGGAGGTTCGCCAGCCCCAGCATTTT
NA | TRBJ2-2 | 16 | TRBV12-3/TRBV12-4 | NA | CASSLYYSQNTGELFF | TGTGCCAGCAGTTTATACTACAGCCAAAACACCGGGGAGCTGTTTTTT
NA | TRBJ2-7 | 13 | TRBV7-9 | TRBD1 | CASSTGQVYEQYF | TGTGCCAGCAGCACGGGACAGGTCTACGAGCAGTACTTC
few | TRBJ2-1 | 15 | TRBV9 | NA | CASSVGSSRYNEQFF | TGTGCCAGCAGCGTGGGATCATCCCGCTACAATGAGCAGTTCTTC
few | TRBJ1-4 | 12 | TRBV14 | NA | CASSQRWEGLFF | TGTGCCAGCAGCCAAAGGTGGGAAGGACTGTTTTTT
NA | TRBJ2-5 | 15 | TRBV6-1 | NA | CASSVLGTGPATQYF | TGTGCCAGCAGTGTCCTGGGAACAGGGCCGGCGACCCAGTACTTC
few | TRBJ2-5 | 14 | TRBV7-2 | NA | CASSPPIRPKTQYF | TGTGCCAGCAGCCCTCCGATCCGCCCGAAGACCCAGTACTTC
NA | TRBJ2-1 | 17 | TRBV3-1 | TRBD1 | CASSQEGSRDRGLEQFF | TGTGCCAGCAGCCAGGAGGGATCCCGGGACAGGGGGCTTGAGCAGTTCTTC
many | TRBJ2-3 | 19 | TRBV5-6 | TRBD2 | CASSLRLAGGPSITDTQYF | TGTGCCAGCAGCTTGCGGCTAGCGGGGGGTCCGTCTATCACAGATACGCAGTATTTT
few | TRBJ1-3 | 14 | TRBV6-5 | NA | CASSYGASAYTIYF | TGTGCCAGCAGTTACGGGGCCAGTGCATACACCATATATTTT
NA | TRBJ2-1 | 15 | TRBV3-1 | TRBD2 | CASSQEGLTYNEQFF | TGTGCCAGCAGCCAAGAGGGACTAACCTACAATGAGCAGTTCTTC
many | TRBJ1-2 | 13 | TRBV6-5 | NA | CASSYRANYGYTF | TGTGCCAGCAGCTACAGAGCTAACTATGGCTACACCTTC
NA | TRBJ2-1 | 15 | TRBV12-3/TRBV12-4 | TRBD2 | CASSLGTSGGHEQFF | TGTGCCAGCAGCCTCGGGACTAGCGGGGGCCATGAGCAGTTCTTC
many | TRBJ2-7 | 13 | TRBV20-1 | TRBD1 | CSAERDRNYEQYF | TGCAGTGCCGAGAGGGACAGGAATTACGAGCAGTACTTC
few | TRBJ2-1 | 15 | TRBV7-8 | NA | CASSFAGGLNNEQFF | TGTGCCAGCAGCTTCGCAGGGGGACTGAACAATGAGCAGTTCTTC
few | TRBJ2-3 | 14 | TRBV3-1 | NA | CASSQGLAGDTQYF | TGTGCCAGCAGCCAAGGGCTAGCTGGAGATACGCAGTATTTT
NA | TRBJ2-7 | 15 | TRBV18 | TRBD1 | CASSPRDSGAYEQYF | TGTGCCAGCTCACCCAGGGACAGCGGAGCCTACGAGCAGTACTTC
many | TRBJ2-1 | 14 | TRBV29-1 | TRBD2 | CSVVGTSGFYEQFF | TGCAGCGTTGTCGGGACTAGCGGGTTTTATGAGCAGTTCTTC
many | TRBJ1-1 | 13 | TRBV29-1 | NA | CSLAGEGNTEAFF | TGCAGCTTGGCGGGGGAAGGGAACACTGAAGCTTTCTTT
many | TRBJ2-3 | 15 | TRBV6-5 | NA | CASSYAELSTDTQYF | TGTGCCAGCAGTTACGCAGAGCTCAGCACAGATACGCAGTATTTT
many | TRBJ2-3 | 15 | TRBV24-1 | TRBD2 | CATSDPGLATDTQYF | TGTGCCACCAGTGATCCGGGACTAGCGACAGATACGCAGTATTTT
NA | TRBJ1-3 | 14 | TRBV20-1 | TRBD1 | CSATRGHSGNTIYF | TGCAGTGCTACAAGGGGGCACTCTGGAAACACCATATATTTT
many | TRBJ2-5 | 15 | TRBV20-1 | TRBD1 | CSAKDADRGSETQYF | TGCAGTGCCAAGGATGCGGACAGGGGTTCAGAGACCCAGTACTTC
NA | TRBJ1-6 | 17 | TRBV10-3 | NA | CAISEMVTDSSNSPLHF | TGTGCCATCAGTGAAATGGTTACGGACAGCTCTAATTCACCCCTCCACTTT
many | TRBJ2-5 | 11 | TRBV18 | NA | CASSPSETQYF | TGTGCCAGCTCACCTTCGGAGACCCAGTACTTC
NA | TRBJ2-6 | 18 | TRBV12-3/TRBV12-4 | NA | CASSLGTMVGSGANVLTF | TGTGCCAGCAGTTTGGGGACCATGGTTGGGTCTGGGGCCAACGTCCTGACTTTC
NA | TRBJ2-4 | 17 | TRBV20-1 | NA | CSARVSRGAGAKNIQYF | TGCAGTGCTAGAGTGTCTCGGGGGGCAGGGGCCAAAAACATTCAGTACTTC
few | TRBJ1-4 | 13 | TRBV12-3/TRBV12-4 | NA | CASRNYRDEKLFF | TGTGCCAGCAGGAACTACAGGGACGAAAAACTGTTTTTT
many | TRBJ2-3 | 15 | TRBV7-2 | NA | CASSPWTLSTDTQYF | TGTGCCAGCAGCCCGTGGACCTTGAGCACAGATACGCAGTATTTT
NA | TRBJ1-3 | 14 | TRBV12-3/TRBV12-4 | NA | CASSLRKRGNTIYF | TGTGCCAGCAGTTTAAGGAAACGGGGAAACACCATATATTTT
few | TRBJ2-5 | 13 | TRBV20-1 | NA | CSASFGGQETQYF | TGCAGTGCTAGTTTTGGGGGCCAAGAGACCCAGTACTTC
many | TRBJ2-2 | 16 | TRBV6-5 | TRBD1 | CASSYSPDRVTGELFF | TGTGCCAGCAGTTACTCGCCCGACAGGGTCACCGGGGAGCTGTTTTTT
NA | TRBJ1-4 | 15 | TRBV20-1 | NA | CSATSSWRENEKLFF | TGCAGTGCCACTTCTAGTTGGAGGGAAAATGAAAAACTGTTTTTT
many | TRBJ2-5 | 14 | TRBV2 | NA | CASSERASLETQYF | TGTGCCAGCAGTGAAAGGGCTAGCCTAGAGACCCAGTACTTC
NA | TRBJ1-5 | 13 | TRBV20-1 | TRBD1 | CSGSTGGRQPQHF | TGCAGTGGGTCGACAGGGGGCCGGCAGCCCCAGCATTTT
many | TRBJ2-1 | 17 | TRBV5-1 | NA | CASSAYPTGTDYNEQFF | TGCGCCAGCAGCGCGTATCCGACAGGGACTGACTACAATGAGCAGTTCTTC
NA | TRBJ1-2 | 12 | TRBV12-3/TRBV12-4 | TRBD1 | CASSLGGGLYTF | TGTGCCAGCAGCCTCGGAGGGGGCCTCTACACCTTC
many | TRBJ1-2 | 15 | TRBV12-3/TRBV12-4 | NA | CASTSEFSLYYGYTF | TGTGCCAGCACCTCAGAGTTCAGTCTCTACTATGGCTACACCTTC